These 19 T cell receptor beta chains came from one sample sequenced in a study of blood T cell repertoires in COVID-19. TCRdb's copy holds only in-frame clones and misses some; the assay was immunoSEQ multiplex PCR. The repertoire holds 50,000 to 70,000 clones, with more than 90% as singletons. The sequencing sample was made of peripheral blood. These receptors were collected from a man in his sixties with acute or convalescent COVID-19.

V is TRBV10-3 and J is TRBJ1-1; tentative D call: TRBD1 (5 bases). CDR3 length equals 15 residues. The V gene lost 1 base and the J gene lost 1 base, with 10 bases spanning the gap. From germline, CDR1 is ENHRY and CDR2 SYGVKD. CDR3 sequence: CAISEFGGENTEAFF. The CDR3 nucleotides read TGTGCCATCAGTGAGTTTGGGGGGGAGAACACTGAAGCTTTCTTT.

V gene TRBV9 combines with J gene TRBJ1-3, with TRBD1 identical over 7 bases. V lost 1 base to trimming and J lost 0 bases; unmatched junction nucleotides: 4. This CDR3 contains 16 residues. The germline gives CDR1 SGDLS, CDR2 YYNGEE. CDR3 residues: CASSVSGTASGNTIYF. The DNA of the CDR3 is TGTGCCAGCAGCGTATCCGGGACAGCCTCTGGAAACACCATATATTTT.

The table lists this clone with a count of one. The rearrangement uses TRBV3-1 (or the pseudogene TRBV3-2) and TRBJ1-2; D is possibly TRBD1 (6 bases). CDR1 is LGHDT, CDR2 YNNKEL, per germline (reference sequence). The CDR3 has 14 amino acids. Trimming shortened V by 0 bases and J by 3 bases, and 8 bases separated the two germline ends. In nucleotides, the CDR3 is TGTGCCAGCAGCCAAGATACAGGGCACTATGGCTACACCTTC. It specifies CASSQDTGHYGYTF.

Remarks on this clone: One end of the junction does not line up with germline, which may come from a read error. V gene TRBV12-5 combines with J gene TRBJ2-1; D is unresolved. The CDR3 loop spans 11 amino acids. CDR1 is LGHNT and CDR2 is FRNRAP in the germline V gene. The DNA for the CDR3 is TGTGCTAGTGGTGCCCGACTCCCGCTGGTCTTC. It translates to CASGARLPLVF.

The sample holds one count of this clone. The gene calls are TRBV24-1 and TRBJ1-5; 8 bases are shared with TRBD1. Germline assignment: CDR1 KGHDR and CDR2 SFDVKD. V lost 2 bases, J lost 1 base, and 9 bases stayed unmatched. The CDR3 contains 18 residues. Written as DNA, the CDR3 is TGTGCCACCAGTGATTCCACGGCGACAGGGGAGAGCAATCAGCCCCAGCATTTT. Amino acid sequence: CATSDSTATGESNQPQHF.

The chain uses TRBV7-9 and TRBJ2-7; tentatively, D is TRBD2 (6 bases). The CDR3 contains 15 residues. Germline loops: CDR1 SEHNR, CDR2 FQNEAQ (reference sequence). V was clipped by 1 base and J by 4 bases, with 14 bases between them. The CDR3 loop reads CASSLGEGLLYEQYF. The CDR3 coding sequence is TGTGCCAGCAGCTTAGGTGAGGGACTGCTTTACGAGCAGTACTTC.

The chain recombines TRBV7-3 with TRBJ2-1; 9 bases map to TRBD1. The length of the CDR3 is 15 residues. The V gene's germline CDR1 is SGHTA and CDR2 FQGTGA. The J segment lost 1 base and the V segment lost 5 bases, leaving 3 bases of the junction unmatched. CDR3 sequence reads: CASSPGQGSYNEQFF. The CDR3 DNA reads TGTGCCAGCAGCCCAGGACAGGGGTCCTACAATGAGCAGTTCTTC.

As to this clone: A read error may account for a junction end that differs from germline. The rearrangement links TRBV19 to TRBJ1-1; 9 bases match TRBD1. Looked up from germline, CDR1 is LNHDA and CDR2 is SQIVND (reference sequence). The CDR3 spans 15 residues. CDR3 residues: CASSLDRGMNTEAFF. CDR3 DNA: TGTGCCAGTAGTTTAGACAGGGGGATGAACACTGAAGCTTTCTTT.

J is TRBJ2-7 and V is TRBV7-3, with TRBD1 identical over 10 bases. Germline V gene lookup returns CDR1 SGHTA and CDR2 FQGTGA. Trimming at V came to 5 bases and at J to 3 bases, leaving 7 bases not matched to a gene. This CDR3 is built from 15 residues. CDR3 amino acids: CASSHGQGEGYEQYF. The CDR3 DNA reads TGTGCCAGCAGCCACGGACAGGGGGAGGGCTACGAGCAGTACTTC.

The DNA for the CDR3 is TGTGCCAGCATACGGACAGTCTCCTACGAGCAGTACTTC. Encoded protein: CASIRTVSYEQYF. The chain carries TRBV28 and TRBJ2-7, with D perhaps TRBD1 (6 bases). Germline-derived CDR1 and CDR2 are MDHEN and SYDVKM. The germline V and J ends were trimmed by 7 bases and 0 bases, with 10 bases remaining between them. The CDR3 extends over 13 amino acids. Supplemented by reference TRBV28 and TRBJ2-7, the full variable domain reads DVKVTQSSRYLVKRTGEKVFLECVQDMDHENMFWYRQDPGLGLRLIYFSYDVKMKEKGDIPEGYSVSREKKERFSLILESASTNQTSMYLCASIRTVSYEQYFGPGTRLTVT.

The chain uses TRBV11-3 and TRBJ2-6, with D possibly matching TRBD1 (5 bases). CDR1 SGHNT and CDR2 YENEEA come from the germline V gene. Between the trimmed V and J ends, which lost 2 bases and 1 base, there was a span of 18 bases. The CDR3 runs to 19 residues. The CDR3 coding sequence is TGTGCCAGCAGCTTACAAGGGTATGGCAGGACATCTGGGGCCAACGTCCTGACTTTC. Residues: CASSLQGYGRTSGANVLTF. Looking up the rest from reference TRBV11-3 and TRBJ2-6 gives the full variable domain: EAGVVQSPRYKIIEKKQPVAFWCNPISGHNTLYWYLQNLGQGPELLIRYENEEAVDDSQLPKDRFSAERLKGVDSTLKIQPAELGDSAVYLCASSLQGYGRTSGANVLTFGAGSRLTVL.

The V and J genes are TRBV18 and TRBJ2-1, with 9 bases fitting TRBD2. Germline V gene sequence: CDR1 KGHSH, CDR2 LQKENI. With V trimmed by 1 base and J by 2 bases, 3 bases remained unmatched. The CDR3 spans 16 residues. The CDR3 protein is CASSPLSGRAYNEQFF. The DNA of the CDR3 is TGTGCCAGCTCACCACTTAGCGGGAGAGCCTACAATGAGCAGTTCTTC.

The sample holds one count of this clone. This sequence joins TRBV6-2 or TRBV6-3 and TRBJ2-3; 7 positions agree with TRBD2. V was pared by 6 bases and J by 1 base, with 4 bases of the junction left unmatched. Germline assignment: CDR1 MNHEY and CDR2 SVGEGT. This CDR3 has 14 residues. The chain's CDR3 is CASSPSGGTDTQYF. The CDR3 DNA reads as TGTGCCAGCAGCCCTAGCGGAGGCACAGATACGCAGTATTTT.

The chain has TRBV7-2 and TRBJ1-4; D ambiguous. This CDR3 is 15 amino acids long. Germline assignment: CDR1 SGHTA and CDR2 FQGNSA. V lost 1 base and J lost 6, with 12 bases in between. CDR3 sequence reads: CASSLGAGGHEKLFF. CDR3 coding DNA: TGTGCCAGCAGCTTAGGGGCTGGAGGTCATGAAAAACTGTTTTTT.

The chain has TRBV19 and TRBJ1-5; 8 bases are a match to TRBD1. Losses at the gene ends were 3 bases for V and 1 base for J; bases not matched to a gene: 14. There are 19 residues in the CDR3. Germline-derived CDR1 and CDR2 are LNHDA and SQIVND (reference sequence). CDR3 nucleotide sequence: TGTGCCAGTAGTATGAGGGACAGGTCGAATTTGTTAAGCAATCAGCCCCAGCATTTT. Translating it yields CASSMRDRSNLLSNQPQHF.

The chain combines TRBV25-1 with TRBJ2-1; 8 bases are shared with TRBD1. The CDR3 spans 14 residues. Germline values: CDR1 MGHDK, CDR2 SYGVNS. V shed 3 bases, J shed 6 bases, and the junction held 4 bases outside the gene matches. This chain's CDR3 is CASSDYQGANEQFF. The CDR3 bases are TGTGCCAGCAGTGATTACCAGGGGGCCAATGAGCAGTTCTTC.

The rearrangement links TRBV18 to TRBJ1-2; 7 positions agree with TRBD1. J gave up 8 bases and V 6 bases, and 12 bases lay outside the gene matches. This CDR3 comprises 14 residues. The V gene's germline CDR1 is KGHSH and CDR2 LQKENI. This CDR3 is CASSEDRAAGGYTF. DNA of the CDR3: TGTGCCAGCTCCGAAGACAGGGCGGCGGGAGGCTACACCTTC. Using reference TRBV18 and TRBJ1-2 for the parts outside the CDR3, the full variable domain is NAGVMQNPRHLVRRRGQEARLRCSPMKGHSHVYWYRQLPEEGLKFMVYLQKENIIDESGMPKERFSAEFPKEGPSILRIQQVVRGDSAAYFCASSEDRAAGGYTFGSGTRLTVV.

The chain recombines TRBV5-5 with TRBJ2-3, with D perhaps TRBD1 (5 bases). The CDR3 consists of 15 residues. V was pared by 4 bases and J by 8 bases, with 20 bases between. Germline V gives CDR1 SGHKS, CDR2 YYEKEE (reference sequence). This CDR3 reads CASSEAPLTVRTQYF. The CDR3, as DNA: TGTGCCAGCAGCGAGGCACCCCTGACAGTCCGTACGCAGTATTTT.

The chain is built from TRBV11-2 and TRBJ1-5, with D possibly being TRBD1 (5 bases). Germline assignment: CDR1 SGHAT and CDR2 FQNNGV. The CDR3 extends over 13 amino acids. Trimming removed 2 bases from V and 7 bases from J, with 9 bases in between. The CDR3 region is CASSLMEGQPQHF. CDR3 DNA sequence: TGTGCCAGCAGCTTAATGGAGGGGCAGCCCCAGCATTTT.